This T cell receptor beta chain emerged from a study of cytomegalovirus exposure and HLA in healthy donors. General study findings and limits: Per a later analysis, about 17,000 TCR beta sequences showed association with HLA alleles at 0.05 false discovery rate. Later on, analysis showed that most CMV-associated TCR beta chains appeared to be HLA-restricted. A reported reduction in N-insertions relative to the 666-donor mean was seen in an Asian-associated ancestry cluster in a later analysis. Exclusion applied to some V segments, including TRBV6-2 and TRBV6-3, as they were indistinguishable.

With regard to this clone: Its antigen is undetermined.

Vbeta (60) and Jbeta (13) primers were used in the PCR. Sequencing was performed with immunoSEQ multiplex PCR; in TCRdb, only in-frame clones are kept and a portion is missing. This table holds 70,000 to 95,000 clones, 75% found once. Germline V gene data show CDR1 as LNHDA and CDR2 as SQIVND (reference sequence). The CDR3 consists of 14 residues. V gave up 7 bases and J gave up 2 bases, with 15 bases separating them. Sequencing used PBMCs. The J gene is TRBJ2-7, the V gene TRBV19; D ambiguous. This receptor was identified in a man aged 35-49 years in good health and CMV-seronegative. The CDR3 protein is CASTPQAGPYEQYF. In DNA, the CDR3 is TGTGCCAGTACCCCGCAAGCAGGCCCCTACGAGCAGTACTTC.